These T cell receptor beta chains were read from a single sample in a study of T cells in tumors and immune-related adverse events. TCRdb's table, derived via immunoSEQ multiplex PCR, lists solely in-frame clones and lacks some. The sample has around 8,300 clones, roughly 92% seen once. This sample comprised lymph node tissue, obtained from a patient treated with anti-PD-1 therapy. The receptors stem from a female donor with metastatic renal cell carcinoma. The CDR3 runs from the conserved cysteine through the conserved F or W. Clone size is shown for a subset of rows, as once, few, many or a class of expanded clone.

abundance: -
v_gene: TRBV4-1
CDR3aa: CASSPTGTTSYEQYF

abundance: -
v_gene: TRBV4-2
CDR3aa: CASSQEGGSWGYTF

abundance: -
v_gene: TRBV18
CDR3aa: CASSPGGGGYTF

abundance: -
v_gene: TRBV7-2
CDR3aa: CASSQGARNYGYTF

abundance: -
v_gene: TRBV5-4
CDR3aa: CASSLHGNTIYF

abundance: -
v_gene: TRBV6-1
CDR3aa: CASSDLRGSNSPLHF

abundance: -
v_gene: TRBV7-9
CDR3aa: CASSPGTGPYEQYF

abundance: once
v_gene: TRBV19
CDR3aa: CASTPLGGNYGYTF

abundance: -
v_gene: TRBV6-1
CDR3aa: CASSVSTSGRADEQYF

abundance: -
v_gene: TRBV5-4
CDR3aa: CASSFEGGRYEQYF

abundance: once
v_gene: TRBV5-6
CDR3aa: CASSFGLNEQFF

abundance: -
v_gene: TRBV19
CDR3aa: CASSRGQQGSDTQYF

abundance: once
v_gene: TRBV6-1
CDR3aa: CASSGWDRDYEQYF

abundance: -
v_gene: TRBV10-3
CDR3aa: CAICSGVQETQYF

abundance: -
v_gene: TRBV27
CDR3aa: CASSLSQGLARETQYF

abundance: -
v_gene: TRBV10-2
CDR3aa: CASRLAGPLGTGELFF

abundance: -
v_gene: TRBV30
CDR3aa: CAWSSGQGWGQPQHF

abundance: -
v_gene: TRBV2
CDR3aa: CASSGQGGSPLHF

abundance: -
v_gene: TRBV5-4
CDR3aa: CASSFSPTGGDTQYF

abundance: once
v_gene: TRBV29-1
CDR3aa: CSVAGGGLENQPQHF

abundance: -
v_gene: TRBV19
CDR3aa: CASSRLPGTASSYNEQFF

abundance: -
v_gene: TRBV18
CDR3aa: CASLPVGLAPNEQFF

abundance: -
v_gene: TRBV23-1
CDR3aa: CASSLVKGNTEAFF

abundance: -
v_gene: TRBV27
CDR3aa: CASSPRTGYGSDTQYF

abundance: -
v_gene: TRBV7-9
CDR3aa: CASSLIVAGGNYEQYF

abundance: -
v_gene: TRBV7-2
CDR3aa: CASSFRDRFLSRGTYEQYF

abundance: once
v_gene: TRBV5-6
CDR3aa: CASSPGQGSNQPQHF

abundance: -
v_gene: TRBV10-3
CDR3aa: CAISQTGTHDTGELFF

abundance: -
v_gene: TRBV5-1
CDR3aa: CASAGHLNTEAFF

abundance: -
v_gene: TRBV28
CDR3aa: CASSFYYGYTF

abundance: -
v_gene: TRBV6-5
CDR3aa: CASSNDRGGYEQYF

abundance: -
v_gene: TRBV6-5
CDR3aa: CASRDMTETTEAFF

abundance: -
v_gene: TRBV5-1
CDR3aa: CASSHDSSGANVLTF

abundance: -
v_gene: TRBV7-2
CDR3aa: CASSQAASGGTISYEQYF

abundance: -
v_gene: TRBV6-7
CDR3aa: CASDGGGLAGSTDTQYF

abundance: -
v_gene: TRBV7-2
CDR3aa: CASSLTGGVWTGELFF

abundance: -
v_gene: TRBV5-1
CDR3aa: CASSSGSEETQYF

abundance: -
v_gene: TRBV6-1
CDR3aa: CASCLAPRGDEQFF

abundance: -
v_gene: TRBV4-3
CDR3aa: CASSQETGPYEQYF

abundance: -
v_gene: TRBV5-1
CDR3aa: CASSWAEVGYTF

abundance: -
v_gene: TRBV7-8
CDR3aa: CASSPGGGGNYGYTF

abundance: -
v_gene: TRBV9
CDR3aa: CASRASGTSGVTDTQYF

abundance: -
v_gene: TRBV7-9
CDR3aa: CASSNSGYEQYF

abundance: -
v_gene: TRBV4-1
CDR3aa: CASSQETDRDSYEQYF

abundance: -
v_gene: TRBV4-1
CDR3aa: CASSKGKDTFYTEAFF

abundance: -
v_gene: TRBV2
CDR3aa: CASSGPPDRGNTGELFF

abundance: -
v_gene: TRBV28
CDR3aa: CASSRTSGTYEQYF

abundance: -
v_gene: TRBV6-6
CDR3aa: CASSQTGRSQPQHF

abundance: -
v_gene: TRBV29-1
CDR3aa: CSVVWGQGANEQFF

abundance: -
v_gene: TRBV12-5
CDR3aa: CASGLVQIDTQYF

abundance: -
v_gene: TRBV5-1
CDR3aa: CASSFGTGGNQPQHF

abundance: -
v_gene: TRBV6-5
CDR3aa: CASTLSGGALETQYF

abundance: -
v_gene: TRBV19
CDR3aa: CASGDYYTDTQYF